This T cell receptor beta chain was captured in a study of blood T cells in healthy people across ages. Study-level points and caveats: Any changes in expanded clonotypes were possibly confounded, as donor CMV status remained unknown. With naive T cell percentage, TCR beta diversity showed a strong correlation. Unsorted PBMCs prevented conclusive naive versus antigen-experienced comparison.

Together with a sample-barcoded 5' primer, a J-beta primer mix was included in a second PCR lasting about 6 to 11 cycles. TCRdb reprocessed the 5' RACE reads via MiXCR and lists one record per CDR3 protein. In the table there are fewer than 800,000 distinct CDR3 sequences, around 45% of which are singletons. Peripheral blood was drawn, roughly 10 milliliters per donor. Notes on this clonotype: What it binds is unknown.

Trimming cost V 7 bases and J 4 bases, with 16 bases left between them. This CDR3 has 14 residues. Per the germline V gene, CDR1 is SNHLY and CDR2 is FYNNEI. This receptor was obtained from a woman aged 55 to 70 in good health. This chain joins TRBV2 and TRBJ1-2, with a tentative D call TRBD1 (5 bases). Material for sequencing was blood. For the CDR3, the DNA is TGTGCCAGCAAAGACAGCGCACCTTCCTATGGCTACACCTTC. Amino acid sequence: CASKDSAPSYGYTF.